One and the same sample provided the 24 T cell receptor beta chains below, sequenced in a study of T cell responses to AZD1222 COVID-19 vaccine. Method: immunoSEQ multiplex PCR; TCRdb's copy keeps in-frame clones and lacks some. The top ten hold over 4.5% of the sample, which has 150,000 to 200,000 clones, roughly 86% seen once. Material: peripheral blood, obtained on day 0 of AZD1222 vaccination. Receptors originate from an adult in good health.

This rearrangement joins TRBV5-1 to TRBJ2-1; D is possibly TRBD2 (5 bases). The V and J ends lost 0 bases and 12 bases respectively, with 28 bases between them. CDR1 is SGHRS, CDR2 YFSETQ, per germline. The CDR3 spans 18 residues. CDR3 coding DNA: TGCGCCAGCAGCTTGGCTCTTTCCTTAGCGCCCGGTACGATACGGCAGTTCTTC. This gives the protein CASSLALSLAPGTIRQFF. Drawing the rest from reference TRBV5-1 and TRBJ2-1, the complete variable domain is KAGVTQTPRYLIKTRGQQVTLSCSPISGHRSVSWYQQTPGQGLQFLFEYFSETQRNKGNFPGRFSGRQFSNSRSEMNVSTLELGDSALYLCASSLALSLAPGTIRQFFGPGTRLTVL.

The CDR3 DNA reads TGTGCCAGCAGTCGGGACAGGGCTAAAGCTTTCTTT. Translation gives CASSRDRAKAFF. This chain links TRBV6-5 with TRBJ1-1; 9 bases align to TRBD1. Germline V CDR1 and CDR2: MNHEY, SVGAGI. V was pared by 5 bases and J by 9 bases, with 4 bases of the junction left unmatched. The CDR3 has 12 residues.

The V gene is TRBV5-1, the J gene TRBJ2-5; no firm D call. The CDR3 runs 11 residues. CDR1 and CDR2 from the germline V gene are SGHRS and YFSETQ. V was pared by 2 bases and J by 4 bases, with 3 bases between. CDR3 loop: CASSFRETQYF. CDR3 bases: TGCGCCAGCAGCTTTCGAGAGACCCAGTACTTC.

This chain uses TRBV6-4 with TRBJ1-2; no definite D call. The germline V gene encodes CDR1 MRHNA and CDR2 SNTAGT. CDR3 length: 13 residues. Trimming pared 2 bases from V and 8 bases from J, leaving 12 bases between. CDR3 DNA: TGTGCCAGCAGTGACGGGTGGGTTTCCGGCTACACCTTC. It specifies CASSDGWVSGYTF.

The chain couples TRBV27 to TRBJ1-6, with 7 positions matching TRBD1. V trimming: 4 bases; J trimming: 6 bases; junction bases outside the gene matches: 3. CDR1 and CDR2 (germline): MNHEY, SMNVEV (reference sequence). This CDR3 comprises 14 residues. The CDR3 DNA reads as TGTGCCAGCAGTTCCCGGGACAGTAATTCACCCCTCCACTTT. This sequence encodes CASSSRDSNSPLHF.

The chain has TRBV14 and TRBJ2-7; TRBD1 might be the D (6 bases). This CDR3 is 16 amino acids long. The V gene lost 4 bases and the J gene lost 3 bases, with 19 bases spanning the gap. Germline V gene data show CDR1 as SGHDN and CDR2 as FVKESK. Here the CDR3 reads CASSPWGTGTGYEQYF. In nucleotides, the CDR3 is TGTGCCAGCAGCCCCTGGGGAACAGGGACGGGCTACGAGCAGTACTTC.

The CDR3 nucleotides read TGTGCCAGCAGTGACTGGGGCTCAGATACGCAGTATTTT. Amino acid sequence: CASSDWGSDTQYF. V usage is TRBV2 and J usage is TRBJ2-3; maybe TRBD1 (5 bases). Germline V lookup: CDR1 SNHLY, CDR2 FYNNEI. This CDR3 region has 13 residues. V lost 3 bases, J lost 4 bases, and 8 bases lay in between.

The chain joins TRBV12-5 to TRBJ2-5; 8 bases map to TRBD2. This CDR3 has 14 amino acids. Trimming removed 9 bases from V and 4 bases from J; junction bases left unmatched: 10. The germline V gene encodes CDR1 LGHNT and CDR2 FRNRAP. The CDR3 DNA reads TGTGCTAGGTCGCGGGGGGCCGGGATAGAGACCCAGTACTTC. It is translated as CARSRGAGIETQYF.

The chain combines TRBV5-1 with TRBJ1-1; D gene ambiguous. CDR1 is SGHRS, CDR2 YFSETQ, per germline. CDR3 length: 15 amino acids. V gave up 1 base and J gave up 0 bases, with 10 bases separating them. The CDR3 spells CASSLLFSMNTEAFF. The CDR3 bases are TGCGCCAGCAGCTTGCTGTTTAGCATGAACACTGAAGCTTTCTTT.

The V call is TRBV19, the J call TRBJ1-5; D possibly corresponds to TRBD1 (6 bases). CDR3 length equals 16 residues. Germline CDR1 is LNHDA and CDR2 is SQIVND (reference sequence). Trimming removed 4 bases from V and 2 bases from J, with 15 bases in between. CDR3 region: CASSNTGWEGNQPQHF. The DNA of the CDR3 is TGTGCCAGTAGTAACACAGGGTGGGAGGGCAATCAGCCCCAGCATTTT.

The J gene is TRBJ1-5, the V gene TRBV12-3 or TRBV12-4; D uncertain. V lost 3 bases and J 11 bases, leaving 11 bases between the germline ends. CDR3 length equals 12 residues. CDR3 amino acids: CASSLYGQAQHF. DNA for the CDR3: TGTGCCAGCAGTTTGTACGGGCAAGCCCAGCATTTT.

Notes on this clone: The same CDR3 arises from other DNA sequences in this sample as well. This chain uses TRBV5-1 with TRBJ1-3, with D hard to call. The CDR3 totals 15 residues. Per the germline V gene, CDR1 is SGHRS and CDR2 is YFSETQ. The V end was cut by 0 bases, the J end by 0 bases, with 7 bases between. The CDR3 DNA is TGCGCCAGCAGCTTGGCCGGGAGCTCTGGAAACACCATATATTTT. This encodes CASSLAGSSGNTIYF. Full variable domain (outside the CDR3, taken from reference TRBV5-1 and TRBJ1-3): KAGVTQTPRYLIKTRGQQVTLSCSPISGHRSVSWYQQTPGQGLQFLFEYFSETQRNKGNFPGRFSGRQFSNSRSEMNVSTLELGDSALYLCASSLAGSSGNTIYFGEGSWLTVV.

The rearrangement uses TRBV7-9 and TRBJ2-1; 11 bases match TRBD2. This CDR3 spans 17 amino acids. The V gene end was trimmed by 1 base and the J gene end by 2 bases; junction bases not matched to a gene: 4. Germline loops: CDR1 SEHNR, CDR2 FQNEAQ (reference sequence). CDR3 in DNA: TGTGCCAGCAGCTTAGGGACTAGCGGGTTGACCTACAATGAGCAGTTCTTC. This sequence encodes CASSLGTSGLTYNEQFF.

The V and J genes are TRBV4-3 and TRBJ2-5; 9 nucleotides line up with TRBD1. CDR3 size: 15 residues. Trimming removed 1 base from V and 5 bases from J; junction bases left unmatched: 5. The germline V gene has CDR1 LGHNA and CDR2 YSLEER. This chain's CDR3 is CASSQGLDRGETQYF. The DNA for the CDR3 is TGCGCCAGCAGCCAAGGATTGGACAGGGGTGAGACCCAGTACTTC.

This CDR3 reads CASSWAGTGGNEQYF. CDR3 in DNA: TGCGCCAGCAGCTGGGCGGGGACAGGGGGCAACGAGCAGTACTTC. The V call is TRBV5-1, the J call TRBJ2-7; 12 bases match TRBD1. CDR3 length: 15 amino acids. V was clipped by 3 bases and J by 5 bases; unmatched bases: 6. Per germline, CDR1 SGHRS and CDR2 YFSETQ.

This clone came up once. The chain carries TRBV7-2 and TRBJ2-7; D unclear. Trimming took off 3 bases at V and 4 bases at J, with 10 bases between the two ends. The CDR3 extends over 13 amino acids. CDR1 and CDR2 from the germline V gene are SGHTA and FQGNSA. The CDR3 bases are TGTGCCAGCAGCTTCGGCAGAAATTACGAGCAGTACTTC. Amino acid sequence: CASSFGRNYEQYF.

The chain recombines TRBV4-1 with TRBJ2-1; TRBD2 matches 10 bases. This CDR3 contains 15 residues. The junction had 4 bases not matched to a gene; V was cut back by 0 bases and J by 8 bases. The germline V gene encodes CDR1 MGHRA and CDR2 YSYEKL. The CDR3 sequence is CASSQDRLAGDEQFF. The CDR3 nucleotides are TGCGCCAGCAGCCAAGATAGGCTAGCGGGGGATGAGCAGTTCTTC.

This clone has just one count. V is TRBV5-1 and J is TRBJ2-7; either TRBD1 or TRBD2 may fit D (6 bases each). Looked up from germline, CDR1 is SGHRS and CDR2 is YFSETQ. The CDR3 has 13 residues. V lost 2 bases and J lost 4, with 10 bases in between. The CDR3 sequence is CASSFGGGYEQYF. The CDR3 region has the DNA TGCGCCAGCAGCTTCGGGGGCGGTTACGAGCAGTACTTC. Looking up the rest from reference TRBV5-1 and TRBJ2-7 gives the full variable domain: KAGVTQTPRYLIKTRGQQVTLSCSPISGHRSVSWYQQTPGQGLQFLFEYFSETQRNKGNFPGRFSGRQFSNSRSEMNVSTLELGDSALYLCASSFGGGYEQYFGPGTRLTVT.

V is TRBV27 and J is TRBJ1-2, with D unresolved. The CDR3 runs to 13 residues. In germline, CDR1 is MNHEY, CDR2 SMNVEV (reference sequence). V lost 5 bases and J lost 2, with 9 bases in between. CDR3 nucleotides: TGTGCCAGCAGTGTTACAAGGAACTATGGCTACACCTTC. Translating gives CASSVTRNYGYTF.

The chain recombines TRBV19 with TRBJ2-6; 10 bases match TRBD1. The CDR3 is 18 amino acids. Germline V gene sequence: CDR1 LNHDA, CDR2 SQIVND (reference sequence). The junction had 10 bases not matched to a gene; V was cut back by 8 bases and J by 0 bases. The CDR3 DNA sequence: TGTGCCAGTGGGGCTGGGACAGGGGTCCGCTCTGGGGCCAACGTCCTGACTTTC. Translating gives CASGAGTGVRSGANVLTF.

V is TRBV30 and J is TRBJ1-3; D possibly corresponds to TRBD1 (6 bases). CDR3 length: 16 amino acids. The V end lost 0 bases, the J end lost 7 bases, and 19 bases lay between the germline ends. The germline V gene encodes CDR1 GTSNPN and CDR2 SVGIG (reference sequence). CDR3 in DNA: TGTGCCTGGAGTGTATCCACTGCACAGGGAAGGAACACCATATATTTT. Its protein is CAWSVSTAQGRNTIYF.

V and J are TRBV13 and TRBJ1-2; the D is unclear. CDR3 size: 13 residues. Germline V lookup: CDR1 PRHDT, CDR2 FYEKMQ (reference sequence). V was shortened by 7 bases and J by 7 bases, with 16 bases between the two germline ends. CDR3 sequence reads: CASNLRTAGGYTF. CDR3 nucleotides: TGTGCCAGCAACCTAAGGACTGCGGGTGGCTACACCTTC. Looking up the rest from reference TRBV13 and TRBJ1-2 gives the full variable domain: AAGVIQSPRHLIKEKRETATLKCYPIPRHDTVYWYQQGPGQDPQFLISFYEKMQSDKGSIPDRFSAQQFSDYHSELNMSSLELGDSALYFCASNLRTAGGYTFGSGTRLTVV.

Only one count was recorded for this clone. The J gene is TRBJ1-6, the V gene TRBV5-5; D unresolved. From germline, CDR1 is SGHKS and CDR2 YYEKEE (reference sequence). With 4 bases removed from V and 11 bases from J, the gap between germline ends came to 16 bases. This CDR3 has 14 residues. The CDR3 protein is CASSLRHMNAPLHF. CDR3 in DNA: TGTGCCAGCAGCCTACGACACATGAATGCACCCCTCCACTTT.

This clone occurred once. No conserved phenylalanine or tryptophan is present at the end of the CDR3, so a read error is the likely explanation. Because the CDR3's place on the DNA is in doubt, the DNA is left out and the CDR3 is given as listed by TCRdb. The chain combines TRBV10-1 with TRBJ1-1. From its first to its last residue, the CDR3 has 12 amino acids. Germline V gives CDR1 WNHNN, CDR2 SYGVQD (reference sequence). The CDR3 sequence: CASSEGGAAASE.